The 27 T cell receptor beta chains presented below share a single source sample, sequenced in a study of cytomegalovirus exposure and HLA in healthy donors. In the PCR, 60 Vbeta and 13 Jbeta primers were used. Profiled with immunoSEQ multiplex PCR; TCRdb holds only in-frame clones, not every one. The sample has 130,000 to 150,000 clones; around 80% are singletons. The sequenced sample was PBMCs. All receptors come from a young man in good health and CMV-seronegative.

The genes are TRBV7-6 and TRBJ1-6, with 9 nucleotides matching TRBD1. CDR3 size: 18 residues. With V trimmed by 6 bases and J by 8 bases, 17 bases remained unmatched. CDR1 is SGHVS and CDR2 is FNYEAQ in the germline V gene. CDR3 loop: CASSGTRDRVSADSPLHF. The CDR3 coding sequence is TGTGCCAGCAGTGGAACTCGGGACAGGGTGTCCGCGGATTCACCCCTCCACTTT. The variable domain in full, with the rest retrieved from reference TRBV7-6 and TRBJ1-6, is GAGVSQSPRYKVTKRGQDVALRCDPISGHVSLYWYRQALGQGPEFLTYFNYEAQQDKSGLPNDRFSAERPEGSISTLTIQRTEQRDSAMYRCASSGTRDRVSADSPLHFGNGTRLTVT.

The genes are TRBV19 and TRBJ1-2; 8 positions match TRBD1. Germline V gene data show CDR1 as LNHDA and CDR2 as SQIVND (reference sequence). The CDR3 is 14 amino acids. With V trimmed by 4 bases and J by 4 bases, 5 bases remained unmatched. This chain's CDR3 is CASSTPGQGYGYTF. CDR3 nucleotides: TGTGCCAGTAGTACCCCCGGACAGGGCTATGGCTACACCTTC. The full variable domain, its missing parts supplied by reference TRBV19 and TRBJ1-2, is DGGITQSPKYLFRKEGQNVTLSCEQNLNHDAMYWYRQDPGQGLRLIYYSQIVNDFQKGDIAEGYSVSREKKESFPLTVTSAQKNPTAFYLCASSTPGQGYGYTFGSGTRLTVV.

The chain combines TRBV19 with TRBJ2-5, with TRBD1 matching 7 bases. The ends lost 10 bases at V and 5 bases at J; junction bases unmatched: 10. Germline values: CDR1 LNHDA, CDR2 SQIVND (reference sequence). This CDR3 comprises 13 residues. As DNA, the CDR3 is TGTGCCACCTCCGGGACAGCTAGGGAGACCCAGTACTTC. Translated, it gives CATSGTARETQYF.

This chain connects TRBV6-5 to TRBJ2-1; D is possibly TRBD2 (6 bases). Germline values: CDR1 MNHEY, CDR2 SVGAGI. This CDR3 has 16 amino acids. The ends were cut back, 4 bases at V and 0 bases at J, with 13 bases in the middle. CDR3 residues: CASSSLLATSYNEQFF. CDR3 DNA sequence: TGTGCCAGCAGTTCACTCCTAGCGACCTCCTACAATGAGCAGTTCTTC.

This chain connects TRBV4-1 to TRBJ1-2; 10 positions match TRBD1. CDR3 length: 16 residues. Per germline, CDR1 MGHRA and CDR2 YSYEKL. Trimming took 2 bases from V and 3 from J; bases not matched to a gene: 6. The CDR3 spells CASSQQTGTGDYGYTF. The CDR3 bases are TGCGCCAGCAGCCAACAAACCGGGACAGGGGACTATGGCTACACCTTC.

This chain connects TRBV5-6 to TRBJ2-4; D is perhaps TRBD1 (6 bases). CDR1 and CDR2 from the germline V gene are SGHDT and YYEEEE. Between the trimmed V and J ends, which lost 0 bases and 2 bases, there was a span of 18 bases. This CDR3 region has 18 residues. CDR3 nucleotides: TGTGCCAGCAGCTTGGTGGGTTCTGGGGGCGCGACCAAAAACATTCAGTACTTC. Amino acid sequence: CASSLVGSGGATKNIQYF.

The chain combines TRBV7-9 with TRBJ2-5; 12 nucleotides line up with TRBD2. The J call may be mistaken, given a closer DNA end match to TRBJ2-7. This CDR3 is 18 amino acids long. The germline V gene encodes CDR1 SEHNR and CDR2 FQNEAQ (reference sequence). The CDR3 region is CASSSQTTPSGRAYEQYF. CDR3 nucleotides: TGTGCCAGCAGCTCCCAAACAACACCTAGCGGGAGGGCCTACGAGCAGTACTTC.

J is TRBJ2-5 and V is TRBV25-1; TRBD1 matches at 8 bases. This CDR3 comprises 14 residues. V gave up 5 bases and J gave up 5 bases; unmatched junction bases: 7. The V gene's germline CDR1 is MGHDK and CDR2 SYGVNS. CDR3 amino acids: CASSWTGWPETQYF. DNA of the CDR3: TGTGCCAGCAGTTGGACAGGGTGGCCGGAGACCCAGTACTTC. Drawing the rest from reference TRBV25-1 and TRBJ2-5, the complete variable domain is EADIYQTPRYLVIGTGKKITLECSQTMGHDKMYWYQQDPGMELHLIHYSYGVNSTEKGDLSSESTVSRIRTEHFPLTLESARPSHTSQYLCASSWTGWPETQYFGPGTRLLVL.

The sample holds a few counts of this clone. The V gene is TRBV4-1, the J gene TRBJ2-1, with D perhaps TRBD1 (5 bases). This CDR3 is 14 amino acids long. The V end was cut by 5 bases, the J end by 5 bases, with 13 bases between. Germline CDR1 is MGHRA and CDR2 is YSYEKL. CDR3 in amino acids: CASSVPDTNNEQFF. The CDR3 nucleotides are TGCGCCAGCAGCGTACCGGACACCAACAATGAGCAGTTCTTC.

This chain links TRBV29-1 with TRBJ2-2, with TRBD2 identical over 15 bases. V shed 1 base, J shed 4 bases, and the junction held 7 bases outside the gene matches. CDR1 is SQVTM, CDR2 ANQGSEA, per germline. CDR3 length equals 18 residues. The CDR3 here is CSVEGTSGGVLSTGELFF. Here the CDR3 DNA reads TGCAGCGTTGAAGGGACTAGCGGGGGGGTTTTGAGCACCGGGGAGCTGTTTTTT.

The chain employs TRBV28 and TRBJ1-1, with D possibly being TRBD1 (6 bases). CDR3 length: 13 residues. V lost 3 bases and J 6 bases, leaving 11 bases between the germline ends. CDR1 and CDR2 (germline): MDHEN, SYDVKM. Here the CDR3 reads CASSLGAPPEAFF. CDR3 sequence (DNA): TGTGCCAGCAGTTTGGGGGCTCCTCCTGAAGCTTTCTTT.

The V gene is TRBV4-1, the J gene TRBJ2-3; 10 nucleotides agree with TRBD1. The J segment lost 2 bases and the V segment lost 4 bases, leaving 9 bases of the junction unmatched. The germline CDR1 and CDR2 sequences are MGHRA and YSYEKL. This CDR3 is 17 amino acids long. Here the CDR3 reads CASSPEPGQGSTDTQYF. CDR3 bases: TGCGCCAGCAGCCCAGAACCGGGACAGGGGTCCACAGATACGCAGTATTTT.

This chain links TRBV9 with TRBJ2-3; 7 bases fit TRBD1. Germline V gene data show CDR1 as SGDLS and CDR2 as YYNGEE. This CDR3 spans 15 amino acids. Trimming at V came to 2 bases and at J to 5 bases, leaving 8 bases not matched to a gene. CDR3 sequence: CASSVRPTGRDTQYF. DNA of the CDR3: TGTGCCAGCAGCGTCCGGCCGACAGGGCGAGATACGCAGTATTTT.

V usage is TRBV30 and J usage is TRBJ1-4; no clear D gene. Trimming cost V 0 bases and J 8 bases, with 4 bases left between them. The germline gives CDR1 GTSNPN, CDR2 SVGIG (reference sequence). The CDR3 is 11 residues long. The CDR3: CAWSVHEKLFF. In nucleotides, the CDR3 is TGTGCCTGGAGTGTACACGAAAAACTGTTTTTT. The variable domain in full, with the rest retrieved from reference TRBV30 and TRBJ1-4, is SQTIHQWPATLVQPVGSPLSLECTVEGTSNPNLYWYRQAAGRGLQLLFYSVGIGQISSEVPQNLSASRPQDRQFILSSKKLLLSDSGFYLCAWSVHEKLFFGSGTQLSVL.

This chain joins TRBV5-1 and TRBJ2-5; D not certain. The CDR3 loop spans 14 amino acids. The germline V gene encodes CDR1 SGHRS and CDR2 YFSETQ. Between the trimmed V and J ends, which lost 6 bases and 7 bases, there was a span of 19 bases. In DNA, the CDR3 is TGCGCCAGCATCGAGAGCCTGGTGTCGGGGACCCAGTACTTC. Amino acid sequence: CASIESLVSGTQYF.

The chain combines TRBV6-5 with TRBJ1-1, with 11 bases identical to TRBD1. Germline V CDR1 and CDR2: MNHEY, SVGAGI. V lost 6 bases and J lost 3; bases outside the gene matches: 3. The CDR3 is 14 residues long. DNA of the CDR3: TGTGCCAGCAGACGGGACAGGGGGTACACTGAAGCTTTCTTT. This sequence encodes CASRRDRGYTEAFF.

The chain joins TRBV5-1 to TRBJ2-3; 7 bases agree with TRBD1. Germline V gene data show CDR1 as SGHRS and CDR2 as YFSETQ. The CDR3 runs to 14 residues. V shed 3 bases and J 3 bases; nucleotides not matched to a gene: 4. Here the CDR3 DNA reads TGCGCCAGCAGCTCCGGGACAGTGACAGATACGCAGTATTTT. This translates into CASSSGTVTDTQYF.

The V gene is TRBV7-8, the J gene TRBJ1-2; D uncertain. The V end lost 5 bases, the J end lost 0 bases, and 16 bases lay between the germline ends. This CDR3 has 16 amino acids. The germline V gene encodes CDR1 SGHVS and CDR2 FQNEAQ. CDR3: CASSPWVGASNYGYTF. The CDR3 coding sequence is TGTGCCAGCAGCCCGTGGGTGGGAGCTTCTAACTATGGCTACACCTTC. The variable domain in full, with the rest retrieved from reference TRBV7-8 and TRBJ1-2, is GAGVSQSPRYKVAKRGQDVALRCDPISGHVSLFWYQQALGQGPEFLTYFQNEAQLDKSGLPSDRFFAERPEGSVSTLKIQRTQQEDSAVYLCASSPWVGASNYGYTFGSGTRLTVV.

A few counts support this clone. The chain has TRBV19 and TRBJ1-3, with TRBD1 as a possible D gene (5 bases). The CDR3 spans 16 residues. V was shortened by 3 bases and J by 3 bases, with 15 bases between the two germline ends. Germline V lookup: CDR1 LNHDA, CDR2 SQIVND (reference sequence). The CDR3 nucleotides read TGTGCCAGTAGTATCCGGACGGGGACTCTTGGAAACACCATATATTTT. Protein product: CASSIRTGTLGNTIYF.

The V and J genes are TRBV5-1 and TRBJ1-1; possible D gene TRBD1, 5 bases. CDR3 length: 14 amino acids. Germline V CDR1 and CDR2: SGHRS, YFSETQ. Trimming left V 4 bases short and J 4 bases short, with 14 bases between. CDR3 bases: TGCGCCAGCAGCCAAGGGGAATTGGGCACTGAAGCTTTCTTT. It translates to CASSQGELGTEAFF.

V usage is TRBV2 and J usage is TRBJ1-3; D perhaps matches TRBD1 (5 bases). CDR3 size: 16 residues. V lost 4 bases, J lost 0 bases, and 13 bases lay in between. Germline lookup yields CDR1 SNHLY and CDR2 FYNNEI. The CDR3 reads CASSVLQDFSGNTIYF. DNA of the CDR3: TGTGCCAGCAGTGTCCTACAGGATTTCTCTGGAAACACCATATATTTT.

The chain has TRBV2 and TRBJ2-5; no clear D. The germline V gene has CDR1 SNHLY and CDR2 FYNNEI. This CDR3 has 11 residues. Trimming removed 6 bases from V and 1 base from J, with 3 bases in between. The CDR3 protein is CASSFQETQYF. In nucleotides, the CDR3 is TGTGCCAGCAGCTTCCAAGAGACCCAGTACTTC.

In its sample, this clone was seen once. V and J are TRBV13 and TRBJ2-1; maybe TRBD2 (6 bases). CDR3 size: 17 residues. V was trimmed by 4 bases and J by 3 bases, leaving 19 bases between them. CDR1 is PRHDT, CDR2 FYEKMQ, per germline (reference sequence). CDR3 in DNA: TGTGCCAGCAGCTCTACCTCCTCCCGGGGGAGCTACAATGAGCAGTTCTTC. It translates to CASSSTSSRGSYNEQFF. Variable domain in full (rest from reference TRBV13 and TRBJ2-1): AAGVIQSPRHLIKEKRETATLKCYPIPRHDTVYWYQQGPGQDPQFLISFYEKMQSDKGSIPDRFSAQQFSDYHSELNMSSLELGDSALYFCASSSTSSRGSYNEQFFGPGTRLTVL.

V is TRBV2 and J is TRBJ2-5; 8 nucleotides align to TRBD2. The trim removed 2 bases at V and 6 bases at J, leaving 8 bases unmatched. The germline V gene has CDR1 SNHLY and CDR2 FYNNEI. This CDR3 is 15 amino acids long. CDR3 protein: CASSESPGLGKTQYF. The CDR3 bases are TGTGCCAGCAGTGAATCTCCGGGACTAGGAAAGACCCAGTACTTC.

This clone appeared once. The V call is TRBV12-5, the J call TRBJ1-2; 7 nucleotides agree with TRBD1. CDR3 length: 17 residues. V trimming: 0 bases; J trimming: 4 bases; junction bases outside the gene matches: 11. CDR1 and CDR2 from the germline V gene are LGHNT and FRNRAP. The CDR3 protein is CASGLVVRDSEAYGYTF. The CDR3 DNA sequence: TGTGCTAGTGGTTTGGTAGTAAGGGACAGCGAGGCCTATGGCTACACCTTC.

V usage is TRBV5-5 and J usage is TRBJ2-7; TRBD1 aligns across 8 bases. J gave up 3 bases and V 6 bases, and 8 bases lay outside the gene matches. Looked up from germline, CDR1 is SGHKS and CDR2 is YYEKEE (reference sequence). There are 14 residues in the CDR3. This CDR3 reads CASTWGQAFYEQYF. The CDR3 bases are TGTGCCAGCACATGGGGACAGGCCTTCTACGAGCAGTACTTC.

The genes are TRBV10-2 and TRBJ2-3, with TRBD2 matching 8 bases. The CDR3 covers 15 residues. CDR1 and CDR2 (germline): WSHSY, SAAADI. The junction had 7 bases not matched to a gene; V was cut back by 4 bases and J by 4 bases. This CDR3 reads CASSGSGSIADTQYF. The CDR3 coding sequence is TGCGCCAGCAGTGGGAGCGGGAGCATTGCAGATACGCAGTATTTT.